A selection of T cell receptor beta chains follows, all from one sample in a study of sequential checkpoint blockade in melanoma. Sequenced by immunoSEQ multiplex PCR; TCRdb stores in-frame clones only, minus some. This table has approximately 1,300 clones, about 65% appearing once. The sample here was CD8+ T cells sorted from blood (inferred from file names), taken from a patient given nivolumab and ipilimumab in sequence. Every receptor here comes from a human donor with melanoma. CDR3s include the opening cysteine and the closing phenylalanine or tryptophan. A D gene is named only where the DNA matches it firmly. The size of a clone is reported for some rows only, either as once, few or many, or as a class for expanded clones.

TRBV4-2,.,once,TRBJ1-2,CASSPSSTGPYGYTF
TRBV6-1,TRBD2,few,TRBJ2-7,CASRGLAGGWIEQYF
TRBV11-3,.,.,TRBJ2-7,CASSLGVDKSGSSSYEQYF
TRBV2,.,.,TRBJ2-1,CASNEGGWNEQFF
TRBV29-1,.,.,TRBJ2-7,CSVMTTGSSYEQYF
TRBV28,TRBD1,.,TRBJ2-7,CASSSTRQGPSYEQYF
TRBV15,TRBD1,.,TRBJ2-7,CATSRDSNRGRWEQYF
TRBV9,TRBD1,.,TRBJ1-2,CASSAWDRELDGYTF
TRBV19,.,.,TRBJ1-5,CASSTYGGYSNQPQHF
TRBV4-3,.,.,TRBJ1-5,CASSQELPSNQPQHF
TRBV19,TRBD1,few,TRBJ1-1,CASSVTGGWTEAFF
TRBV7-2,.,.,TRBJ1-2,CASSVTSNYGYTF
TRBV5-4,TRBD1,.,TRBJ2-7,CASSSPRTGDYEQYF
TRBV4-3,.,.,TRBJ1-3,CASSQDHDDSSGNTIYF
TRBV9,.,.,TRBJ1-1,CASSVDEGRERNTEAFF
TRBV27,.,.,TRBJ1-5,CASSPPGQPQHF
TRBV6-1,.,.,TRBJ2-7,CASTWKETYEQYF
TRBV7-8,TRBD1,.,TRBJ2-7,CASSSGTAIVEQYF
TRBV9,TRBD2,.,TRBJ2-7,CASSVLAGADEQYF
TRBV27,TRBD2,.,TRBJ2-7,CASSTSGVYEQYF
TRBV28,.,.,TRBJ2-7,CASSPPVGQTYEQYF
TRBV7-8,TRBD1,.,TRBJ1-2,CASSSLTGGRYGYTF
TRBV5-6,.,.,TRBJ1-1,CASDIRGSTEAFF
TRBV28,TRBD1,.,TRBJ2-7,CASRSPWDRRYEQYF
TRBV21-1,.,.,TRBJ1-5,CASSLTIATLHHQPQHF
TRBV7-9,TRBD1,.,TRBJ1-2,CASSSTGANYGYTF
TRBV28,TRBD2,.,TRBJ2-7,CASRLAGAYEQYF
TRBV13,.,.,TRBJ1-2,CASSSQEVSGYTF
TRBV30,.,.,TRBJ1-2,CAWTGTPHVYGYTF
TRBV4-3,.,.,TRBJ2-7,CASSQNFRGGEQYF
TRBV27,TRBD1,.,TRBJ1-1,CASSLLGTATEAFF
TRBV21-1,.,once,TRBJ2-7,CASSPPGLERHEQYF
TRBV5-1,TRBD1,.,TRBJ1-2,CASSRMEGQNYGYTF
TRBV28,.,hyperexpanded,TRBJ1-1,CASSLGGLENTEAFF
TRBV20-1,.,medium-sized,TRBJ1-5,CSAGGAQPQHF
TRBV28,.,.,TRBJ2-7,CASSWSSRYEQYF
TRBV15,.,.,TRBJ2-7,CATSRDGDTPEEQYF
TRBV19,.,.,TRBJ2-7,CASSPIATLGEQYF
TRBV10-3,.,.,TRBJ1-1,CASKPPLGGTEAFF
TRBV5-6,.,few,TRBJ2-7,CASSFQVSSYEQYF
TRBV28,TRBD1,.,TRBJ2-7,CASSLLTGNEQYF
TRBV7-6,TRBD1,once,TRBJ2-1,CASSSGTGAYNEQFF
TRBV27,.,.,TRBJ2-1,CASSFGGSYNEQFF
TRBV14,.,.,TRBJ2-7,CASSEATYEQYF
TRBV7-9,.,.,.,CASSSYGGDEQYF
TRBV27,TRBD1,few,TRBJ1-5,CASSLSGGYQPQHF
TRBV30,TRBD1,large,TRBJ2-7,CAWSVGTGEYEQYF
TRBV27,TRBD1,.,TRBJ2-7,CASSPGQGSNEQYF
TRBV27,.,.,TRBJ2-7,CASTLSSGSYEQYF
TRBV4-1,.,once,TRBJ1-5,CASSQAGKSNQPQHF
TRBV28,TRBD1,.,TRBJ2-7,CASSRTGDDEQYF
TRBV11-2,.,once,TRBJ2-2,CASSSPLDTGNTGELFF
TRBV6-5,.,.,TRBJ1-5,CASSYGSPYSNQPQHF
TRBV14,.,few,TRBJ2-7,CASSQVQGEQYF